The sequence of this TCR beta chain was determined in a study of radiation and T cells in renal cell carcinoma. Study-wide results and caveats: In blood, top tumor clones expanded by 2 weeks, shrinking by 4.

From germline, CDR1 is SGHVS and CDR2 FQNEAQ. V lost 6 bases, J lost 6 bases, and 10 bases stayed unmatched. The CDR3 spans 16 residues. Method: immunoSEQ multiplex PCR; TCRdb's copy keeps in-frame clones and lacks some. The sample has under 100,000 clones; 75% to 85% are singletons. As for this clone: No antigen is known for it.

Time point denoted: blood 4 weeks post-SBRT, at nephrectomy. This sample's treatment: 15 Gy SBRT to primary tumor, nephrectomy 4 weeks later. Nephrectomy followed 15 Gy stereotactic body radiation by 4 weeks. After SBRT, blood was collected at 2 and 4 weeks, plus baseline. The tumor was a clear cell renal cell carcinoma. V is TRBV7-8 and J is TRBJ2-1, with 11 bases matching TRBD2. Sequences were derived from blood, sampled from a patient whose treatment included radiotherapy and nephrectomy. The receptor comes from a man between 60 and 70 years old with renal cell carcinoma. In DNA form, the CDR3 reads TGTGCCAGCAGTTCAATAGCGGGAGGGCCCCCCAATGAGCAGTTCTTC. It specifies CASSSIAGGPPNEQFF.